Below are 11 T cell receptor beta chains sequenced from a single sample in a study of cytomegalovirus exposure and HLA in healthy donors (dated by TCRdb to about 2017). The method behind the library was the immunoSEQ multiplex PCR assay. The multiplex PCR relied on a mix of 60 forward primers for TCR Vbeta segments and 13 reverse primers for TCR Jbeta segments. Not all clones reach the TCRdb copy of this immuneACCESS table, which keeps in-frame sequences only. Checked studies attribute under half of the gap to unresolved V genes and leave the rest unexplained. Counted in this sample were roughly 150,000 clones; about 70% of them appeared once. Clones ranked in the top ten supply approximately 2% of the sample. The sample was PBMCs. The receptors originated from a woman aged 35 to 49 in good health and CMV-seronegative.

V is TRBV6-1 and J is TRBJ1-5, with D tentatively TRBD1 (5 bases). The germline CDR1 and CDR2 sequences are MNHNS and SASEGT. V dropped 7 bases and J dropped 5 bases, with 12 bases sitting between them. The CDR3 runs to 13 residues. This chain's CDR3 is CASKGGVDQPQHF. Here the CDR3 DNA reads TGTGCCAGCAAGGGAGGGGTCGATCAGCCCCAGCATTTT.

The chain joins TRBV7-9 to TRBJ1-2, with a weak D call TRBD1 (5 bases). V was cut by 8 bases and J by 6 bases, with 13 bases left in between. The CDR3 has 12 residues. Germline CDR1 SEHNR, CDR2 FQNEAQ (reference sequence). CDR3 residues: CASRSGGDGYTF. The CDR3 DNA reads as TGTGCCAGCCGGTCCGGAGGGGATGGCTACACCTTC. Looking up the rest from reference TRBV7-9 and TRBJ1-2 gives the full variable domain: DTGVSQNPRHKITKRGQNVTFRCDPISEHNRLYWYRQTLGQGPEFLTYFQNEAQLEKSRLLSDRFSAERPKGSFSTLEIQRTEQGDSAMYLCASRSGGDGYTFGSGTRLTVV.

V and J are TRBV6-5 and TRBJ1-5, with D possibly matching TRBD1 (6 bases). The V gene's germline CDR1 is MNHEY and CDR2 SVGAGI. The germline V and J ends were trimmed by 5 bases and 5 bases, with 10 bases remaining between them. CDR3 size: 13 residues. Here the CDR3 reads CASSEYRDQPQHF. In DNA, the CDR3 is TGTGCCAGCAGTGAGTACAGGGATCAGCCCCAGCATTTT.

This chain uses TRBV29-1 with TRBJ2-7; 8 bases align to TRBD1. CDR1 and CDR2 (germline): SQVTM, ANQGSEA. After removal of 0 bases from V and 6 bases from J, the junction contained 7 bases not matched to a gene. CDR3 length equals 14 residues. CDR3 nucleotides: TGCAGCGTTGAAGATCGCTGGACAGGGAGCGAGCAGTACTTC. Its translation: CSVEDRWTGSEQYF.

This clone showed up just once. V and J are TRBV19 and TRBJ2-7; D perhaps matches TRBD2 (5 bases). From germline, CDR1 is LNHDA and CDR2 SQIVND (reference sequence). This CDR3 comprises 13 residues. The V end was cut by 4 bases, the J end by 2 bases, with 9 bases between. CDR3 loop: CASSRADAYEQYF. DNA for the CDR3: TGTGCCAGTAGTAGAGCGGATGCCTACGAGCAGTACTTC.

The V call is TRBV6-1, the J call TRBJ2-4; 7 bases are shared with TRBD2. The CDR3 sequence is 19 residues long. J was trimmed by 0 bases and V by 4 bases; bases with no gene match: 15. The germline CDR1 and CDR2 sequences are MNHNS and SASEGT. DNA for the CDR3: TGTGCCAGCAGTGGGGCTTTGTGGGGGAGGGGTGAAGCCAAAAACATTCAGTACTTC. Protein product: CASSGALWGRGEAKNIQYF.

Remarks on this clone: The identical CDR3 is also encoded by other nucleotide sequences in the sample. The chain joins TRBV19 to TRBJ2-1; 8 bases are shared with TRBD2. This CDR3 is 15 amino acids long. Germline CDR1 and CDR2: LNHDA and SQIVND (reference sequence). Trimming cost V 4 bases and J 2 bases; bases outside gene matches: 4. The CDR3, as DNA: TGTGCCAGTAGTACCAGCGGGGGAGCCTACAATGAGCAGTTCTTC. Its translation is CASSTSGGAYNEQFF.

The V and J genes are TRBV2 and TRBJ1-6, with D perhaps TRBD1 (5 bases). Trimming removed 3 bases at V and 0 bases at J, with 9 bases between. The CDR3 totals 16 residues. Germline values: CDR1 SNHLY, CDR2 FYNNEI. DNA for the CDR3: TGTGCCAGCAGTGACAGGGCGAGCTCCTATAATTCACCCCTCCACTTT. Translating it yields CASSDRASSYNSPLHF.

This chain connects TRBV28 to TRBJ1-3; possibly TRBD1 for D (6 bases). The ends were cut back, 8 bases at V and 4 bases at J, with 15 bases in the middle. The V gene's germline CDR1 is MDHEN and CDR2 SYDVKM. The CDR3 contains 14 residues. CDR3 coding DNA: TGTGCCAGCGGTACCCAGGGGACAGGAAACACCATATATTTT. Amino acid sequence: CASGTQGTGNTIYF.

This clone appeared once. This chain joins TRBV10-1 and TRBJ1-1, with 9 bases matching TRBD1. The J segment lost 6 bases and the V segment lost 5 bases, leaving 4 bases of the junction unmatched. This CDR3 has 13 amino acids. Germline CDR1 reads WNHNN; CDR2 reads SYGVQD (reference sequence). The CDR3 sequence is CASSSQGAAEAFF. For the CDR3, the DNA is TGCGCCAGCAGTTCACAGGGGGCCGCTGAAGCTTTCTTT.

The rearrangement links TRBV28 to TRBJ2-1, with 11 bases fitting TRBD2. The CDR3 spans 15 residues. Germline V gene lookup returns CDR1 MDHEN and CDR2 SYDVKM. Losses at the gene ends were 7 bases for V and 10 bases for J; bases not matched to a gene: 12. The DNA for the CDR3 is TGTGCCAGCAAGTTCCCGGCTAGCGGGGGGCCCGAGCAGTTCTTC. Protein: CASKFPASGGPEQFF.